The rows below give T cell receptor beta chains drawn from one sample of a study of CD8 T cells in ankylosing spondylitis. TCRdb analysed the 5' RACE reads with MiXCR anew, one entry per CDR3 protein. The sample records about 450,000 distinct CDR3 sequences, about 24% being singletons. Sequencing was done on a sample of blood, either unsorted or a sorted T cell fraction (not recorded which). These receptors were obtained from a male donor with ankylosing spondylitis. The CDR3 runs from the conserved cysteine through the conserved F or W. A D gene is named only where the DNA matches it firmly. Size is omitted from some rows. Given values are once, few, many or a class for expanded clones.

>few|TRBJ2-1|TRBV6-2/TRBV6-3|13|NA
TGTGCCAGCAGTTACTCTGACTACAATGAGCAGTTCTTC
CASSYSDYNEQFF
>few|TRBJ2-3|TRBV5-1|16|TRBD2
TGCGCCAGCAGCTTGATAGCGGGAGGGCTTGGAGATACGCAGTATTTT
CASSLIAGGLGDTQYF
>NA|TRBJ2-2|TRBV7-9|15|NA
TGTGCCAGCAGGAGGGACAGCCGGGAGACCGGGGAGCTGTTTTTT
CASRRDSRETGELFF
>few|TRBJ2-1|TRBV11-3|15|NA
TGTGCCAGCAGCCTCCGGGGAGACTCCTACAATGAGCAGTTCTTC
CASSLRGDSYNEQFF
>NA|TRBJ2-7|TRBV11-2|17|TRBD1
TGTGCCAGCAGCTTAGAGCCGGGACAGGGGTTCGTCGACGAGCAGTACTTC
CASSLEPGQGFVDEQYF
>few|TRBJ1-1|TRBV12-3/TRBV12-4|14|TRBD1
TGTGCCAGCAGTTTGGAGGGGGCGAGAACTGAAGCTTTCTTT
CASSLEGARTEAFF
>NA|TRBJ1-1|TRBV3-1|13|NA
TGTGCCAGCAGCCAAGTCCCGGACACTGAAGCTTTCTTT
CASSQVPDTEAFF
>few|TRBJ1-4|TRBV20-1|14|NA
TGCAGTGCTAGAGATATCCAGGGAAGGGAAAAACTGTTTTTT
CSARDIQGREKLFF
>NA|TRBJ1-5|TRBV20-1|13|NA
TGCAGTGCTAGGCTCCAGTACAGCCAGCCCCAGCATTTT
CSARLQYSQPQHF
>few|TRBJ2-3|TRBV5-1|14|NA
TGCGCCAGCAGCTTGGAGTCCCGCACAGATACGCAGTATTTT
CASSLESRTDTQYF